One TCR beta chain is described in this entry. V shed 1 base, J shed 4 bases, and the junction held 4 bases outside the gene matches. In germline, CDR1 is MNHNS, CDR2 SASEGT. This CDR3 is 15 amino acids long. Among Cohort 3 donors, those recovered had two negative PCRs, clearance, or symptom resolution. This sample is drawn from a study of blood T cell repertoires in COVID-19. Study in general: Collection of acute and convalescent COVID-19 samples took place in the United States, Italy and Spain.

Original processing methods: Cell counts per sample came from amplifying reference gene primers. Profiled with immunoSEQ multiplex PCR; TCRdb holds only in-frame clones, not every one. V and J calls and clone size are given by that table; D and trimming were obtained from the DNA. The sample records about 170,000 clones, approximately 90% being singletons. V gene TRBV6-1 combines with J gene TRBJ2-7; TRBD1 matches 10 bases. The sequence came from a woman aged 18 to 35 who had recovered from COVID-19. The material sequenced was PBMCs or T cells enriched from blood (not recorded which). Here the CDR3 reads CASSEETGGSYEQYF. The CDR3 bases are TGTGCCAGCAGTGAAGAGACAGGGGGCTCGTACGAGCAGTACTTC.